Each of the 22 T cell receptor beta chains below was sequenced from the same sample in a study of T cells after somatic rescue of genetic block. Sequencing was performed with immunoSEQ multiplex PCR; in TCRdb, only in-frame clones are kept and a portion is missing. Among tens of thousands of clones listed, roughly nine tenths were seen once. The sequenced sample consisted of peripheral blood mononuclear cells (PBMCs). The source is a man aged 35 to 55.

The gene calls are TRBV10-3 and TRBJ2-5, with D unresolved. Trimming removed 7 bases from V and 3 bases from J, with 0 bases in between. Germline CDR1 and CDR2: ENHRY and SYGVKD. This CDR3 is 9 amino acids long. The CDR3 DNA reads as TGTGCCATCAAAGAGACCCAGTACTTC. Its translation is CAIKETQYF.

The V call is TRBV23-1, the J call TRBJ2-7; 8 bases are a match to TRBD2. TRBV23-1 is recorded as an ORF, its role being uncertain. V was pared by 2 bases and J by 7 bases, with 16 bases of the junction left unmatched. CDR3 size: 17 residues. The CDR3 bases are TGCGCCAGCAGTCAACTCCTCCCGGGACTAGGGAAACGGGAGCAGTACTTC. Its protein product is CASSQLLPGLGKREQYF.

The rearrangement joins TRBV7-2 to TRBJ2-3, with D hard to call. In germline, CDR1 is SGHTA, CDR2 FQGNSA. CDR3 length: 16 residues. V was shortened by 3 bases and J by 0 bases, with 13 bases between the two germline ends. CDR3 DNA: TGTGCCAGCAGCTTTTCTTTGGCAACTAGCACAGATACGCAGTATTTT. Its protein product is CASSFSLATSTDTQYF.

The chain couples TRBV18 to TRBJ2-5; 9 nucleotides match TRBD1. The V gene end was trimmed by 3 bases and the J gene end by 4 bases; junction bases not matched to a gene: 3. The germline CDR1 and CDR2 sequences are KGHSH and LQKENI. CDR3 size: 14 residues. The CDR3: CASSPGTGSETQYF. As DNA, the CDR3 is TGTGCCAGCTCACCGGGGACAGGGTCAGAGACCCAGTACTTC.

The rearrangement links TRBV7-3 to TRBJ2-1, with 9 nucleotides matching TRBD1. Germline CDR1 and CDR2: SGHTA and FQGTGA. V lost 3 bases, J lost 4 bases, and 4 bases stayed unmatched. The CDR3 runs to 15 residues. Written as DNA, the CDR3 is TGTGCCAGCAGCTTCGGGACAGGGAGGTACAATGAGCAGTTCTTC. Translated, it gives CASSFGTGRYNEQFF.

CDR3 amino acids: CASSITSGEVTGEQFF. In nucleotides, the CDR3 is TGTGCCAGCAGCATCACTAGCGGGGAGGTCACGGGTGAGCAGTTCTTC. The rearrangement links TRBV7-6 to TRBJ2-1; 10 bases fit TRBD2. In germline, CDR1 is SGHVS, CDR2 FNYEAQ. CDR3 length equals 16 residues. Trimming at V came to 5 bases and at J to 9 bases, leaving 13 bases not matched to a gene.

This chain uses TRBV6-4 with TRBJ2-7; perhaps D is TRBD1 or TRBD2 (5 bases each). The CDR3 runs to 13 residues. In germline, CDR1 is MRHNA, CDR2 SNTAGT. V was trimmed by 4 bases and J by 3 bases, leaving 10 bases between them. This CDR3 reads CASSAFGGYEQYF. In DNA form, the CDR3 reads TGTGCCAGCAGTGCTTTTGGGGGCTACGAGCAGTACTTC.

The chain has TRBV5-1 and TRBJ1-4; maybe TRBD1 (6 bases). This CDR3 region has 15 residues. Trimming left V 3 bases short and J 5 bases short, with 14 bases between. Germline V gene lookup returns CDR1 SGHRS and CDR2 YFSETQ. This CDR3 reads CASSSWWGTNEKLFF. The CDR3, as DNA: TGCGCCAGCAGCTCTTGGTGGGGGACAAATGAAAAACTGTTTTTT.

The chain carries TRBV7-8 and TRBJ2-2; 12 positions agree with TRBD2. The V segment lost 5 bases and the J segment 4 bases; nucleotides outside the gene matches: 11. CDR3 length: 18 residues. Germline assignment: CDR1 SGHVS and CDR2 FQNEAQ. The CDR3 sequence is CASSPLFLAGGTTGELFF. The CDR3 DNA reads TGTGCCAGCAGCCCATTGTTTCTAGCGGGAGGGACCACCGGGGAGCTGTTTTTT. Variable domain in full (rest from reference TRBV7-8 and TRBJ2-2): GAGVSQSPRYKVAKRGQDVALRCDPISGHVSLFWYQQALGQGPEFLTYFQNEAQLDKSGLPSDRFFAERPEGSVSTLKIQRTQQEDSAVYLCASSPLFLAGGTTGELFFGEGSRLTVL.

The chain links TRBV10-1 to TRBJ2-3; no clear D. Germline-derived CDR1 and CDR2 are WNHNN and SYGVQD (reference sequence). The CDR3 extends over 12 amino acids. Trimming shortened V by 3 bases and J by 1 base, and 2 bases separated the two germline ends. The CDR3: CASSERTDTQYF. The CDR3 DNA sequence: TGCGCCAGCAGTGAACGCACAGATACGCAGTATTTT.

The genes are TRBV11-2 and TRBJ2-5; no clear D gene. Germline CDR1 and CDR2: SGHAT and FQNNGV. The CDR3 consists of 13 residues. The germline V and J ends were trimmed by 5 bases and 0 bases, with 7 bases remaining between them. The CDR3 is CASSRDHQETQYF. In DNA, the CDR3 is TGTGCCAGCAGCAGAGACCACCAAGAGACCCAGTACTTC.

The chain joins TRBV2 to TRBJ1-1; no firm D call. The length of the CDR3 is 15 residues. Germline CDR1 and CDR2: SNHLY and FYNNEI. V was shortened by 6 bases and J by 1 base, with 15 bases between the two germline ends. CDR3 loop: CASSEQFGSNTEAFF. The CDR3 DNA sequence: TGTGCCAGCAGCGAACAGTTCGGGTCGAACACTGAAGCTTTCTTT.

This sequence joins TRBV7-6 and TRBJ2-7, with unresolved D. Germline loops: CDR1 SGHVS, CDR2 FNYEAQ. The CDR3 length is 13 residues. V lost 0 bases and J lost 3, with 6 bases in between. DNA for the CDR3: TGTGCCAGCAGCTTAGCCCTAGACTACGAGCAGTACTTC. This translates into CASSLALDYEQYF. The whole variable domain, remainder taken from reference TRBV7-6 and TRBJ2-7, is GAGVSQSPRYKVTKRGQDVALRCDPISGHVSLYWYRQALGQGPEFLTYFNYEAQQDKSGLPNDRFSAERPEGSISTLTIQRTEQRDSAMYRCASSLALDYEQYFGPGTRLTVT.

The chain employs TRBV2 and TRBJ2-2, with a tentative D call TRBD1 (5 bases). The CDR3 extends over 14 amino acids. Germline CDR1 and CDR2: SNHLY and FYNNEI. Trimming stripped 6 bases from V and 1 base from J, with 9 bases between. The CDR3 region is CASSPQVNTGELFF. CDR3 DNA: TGTGCCAGCAGCCCACAGGTGAACACCGGGGAGCTGTTTTTT.

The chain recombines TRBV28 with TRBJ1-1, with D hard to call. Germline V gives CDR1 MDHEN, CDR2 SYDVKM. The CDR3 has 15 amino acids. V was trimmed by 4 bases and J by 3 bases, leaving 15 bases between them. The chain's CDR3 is CASSSQAGGDTEAFF. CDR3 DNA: TGTGCCAGCAGTTCCCAAGCAGGTGGGGACACTGAAGCTTTCTTT. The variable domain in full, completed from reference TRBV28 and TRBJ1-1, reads DVKVTQSSRYLVKRTGEKVFLECVQDMDHENMFWYRQDPGLGLRLIYFSYDVKMKEKGDIPEGYSVSREKKERFSLILESASTNQTSMYLCASSSQAGGDTEAFFGQGTRLTVV.

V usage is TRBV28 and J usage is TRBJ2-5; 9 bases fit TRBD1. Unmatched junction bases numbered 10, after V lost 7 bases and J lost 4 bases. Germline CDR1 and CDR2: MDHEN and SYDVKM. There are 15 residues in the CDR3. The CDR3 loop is CASTRTGERGETQYF. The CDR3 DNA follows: TGTGCCAGCACTCGGACAGGGGAGAGAGGAGAGACCCAGTACTTC.

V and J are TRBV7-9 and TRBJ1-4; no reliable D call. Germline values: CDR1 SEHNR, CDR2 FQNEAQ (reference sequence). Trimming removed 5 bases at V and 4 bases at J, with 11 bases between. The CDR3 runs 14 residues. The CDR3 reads CASSQAQHNEKLFF. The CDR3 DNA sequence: TGTGCCAGCAGCCAGGCACAACATAATGAAAAACTGTTTTTT.

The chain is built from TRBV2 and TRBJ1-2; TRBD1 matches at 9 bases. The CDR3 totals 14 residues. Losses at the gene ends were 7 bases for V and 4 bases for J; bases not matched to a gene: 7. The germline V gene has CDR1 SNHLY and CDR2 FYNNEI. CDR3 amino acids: CASTWTGERYGYTF. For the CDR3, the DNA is TGTGCCAGCACCTGGACAGGGGAACGCTATGGCTACACCTTC.

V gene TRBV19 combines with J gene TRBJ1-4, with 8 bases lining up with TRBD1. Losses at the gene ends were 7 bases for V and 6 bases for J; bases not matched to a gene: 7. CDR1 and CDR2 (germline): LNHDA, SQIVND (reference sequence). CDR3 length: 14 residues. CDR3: CASTRTGFDEKLFF. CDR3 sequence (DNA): TGTGCCAGTACCCGGACAGGGTTCGATGAAAAACTGTTTTTT.

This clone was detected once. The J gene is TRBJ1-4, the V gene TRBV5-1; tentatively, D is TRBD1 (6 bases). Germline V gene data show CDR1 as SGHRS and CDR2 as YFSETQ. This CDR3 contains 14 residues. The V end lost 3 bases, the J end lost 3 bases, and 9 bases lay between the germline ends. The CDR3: CASSSGVANEKLFF. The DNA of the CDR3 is TGCGCCAGCAGCTCAGGGGTGGCTAATGAAAAACTGTTTTTT.

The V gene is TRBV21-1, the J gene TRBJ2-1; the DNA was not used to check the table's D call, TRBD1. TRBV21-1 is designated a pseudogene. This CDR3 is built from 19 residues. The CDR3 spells CASSKPHRGQANPYNEQFF. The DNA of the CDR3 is TGTGCCAGCAGCAAACCCCACAGGGGGCAGGCGAACCCCTACAATGAGCAGTTCTTC.

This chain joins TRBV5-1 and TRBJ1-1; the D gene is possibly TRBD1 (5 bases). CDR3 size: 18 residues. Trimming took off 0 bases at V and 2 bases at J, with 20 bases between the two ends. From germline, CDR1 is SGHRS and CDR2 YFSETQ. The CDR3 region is CASSLEGQVGTSNTEAFF. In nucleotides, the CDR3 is TGCGCCAGCAGCTTGGAAGGGCAGGTCGGGACCTCCAACACTGAAGCTTTCTTT.